The 30 T cell receptor beta chains below come from one sample, sequenced in a study of control samples from healthy donors and cancer patients. Produced via immunoSEQ multiplex PCR; TCRdb's table is partial and in-frame only. This sample has around 150,000 clones; about 94% occur once, and the top ten carry 12% to 15%. Input material: PBMCs. The receptors were gathered from a man aged 55-75 years with colorectal cancer.

With regard to this clone: The same CDR3 also results from other DNA sequences found in this sample. This chain uses TRBV5-4 with TRBJ2-3; D assignment may be TRBD1 or TRBD2 (6 bases each). The V and J ends lost 0 bases and 3 bases respectively, with 11 bases between them. The length of the CDR3 is 15 residues. The germline gives CDR1 SGHNT, CDR2 YYREEE (reference sequence). CDR3 DNA sequence: TGTGCCAGCAGCTTGGGGGGGGCCTCAACAGATACGCAGTATTTT. This codes for CASSLGGASTDTQYF.

The CDR3 reads CASRTNRDTDTQYF. The CDR3 coding sequence is TGTGCCAGCAGGACTAACAGGGACACAGATACGCAGTATTTT. The V and J genes are TRBV27 and TRBJ2-3; D is possibly TRBD1 (6 bases). Trimming cost V 6 bases and J 2 bases, with 12 bases left between them. The CDR3 loop spans 14 amino acids. CDR1 and CDR2 (germline): MNHEY, SMNVEV (reference sequence).

The genes are TRBV12-3 or TRBV12-4 and TRBJ2-1; D perhaps matches TRBD2 (5 bases). Trimming removed 8 bases at V and 2 bases at J, with 7 bases between. CDR3 size: 12 residues. CDR3: CASGGPYNEQFF. The CDR3 bases are TGTGCCAGCGGCGGGCCCTACAATGAGCAGTTCTTC.

This chain uses TRBV18 with TRBJ2-7; D might be TRBD1 (6 bases). The CDR3 runs to 15 residues. Germline loops: CDR1 KGHSH, CDR2 LQKENI. V lost 3 bases to trimming and J lost 0 bases, with 12 bases between them. The CDR3 reads CASSPFGQSSYEQYF. CDR3 in DNA: TGTGCCAGCTCACCTTTCGGACAGAGCTCCTACGAGCAGTACTTC.

V and J are TRBV11-2 and TRBJ2-7; 11 bases line up with TRBD2. With 3 bases clipped from V and 4 bases from J, the junction kept 5 bases outside the gene matches. Germline CDR1 SGHAT, CDR2 FQNNGV. CDR3 length equals 15 residues. This CDR3 is CASSLLSGGAYEQYF. The CDR3, as DNA: TGTGCCAGCAGCTTGCTTAGCGGGGGGGCGTACGAGCAGTACTTC.

V is TRBV6-2 or TRBV6-3 and J is TRBJ2-3, with D unresolved. This CDR3 region has 11 residues. Trimming left V 5 bases short and J 3 bases short, with 3 bases between. Germline-derived CDR1 and CDR2 are MNHEY and SVGEGT. Here the CDR3 DNA reads TGTGCCAGCAGTCAGACAGATACGCAGTATTTT. This sequence encodes CASSQTDTQYF.

The rearrangement uses TRBV11-2 and TRBJ2-5, with D perhaps TRBD2 (6 bases). V shed 2 bases and J shed 1 base, with 11 bases lying between them. Germline assignment: CDR1 SGHAT and CDR2 FQNNGV. The CDR3 is 15 amino acids. The CDR3 DNA sequence: TGTGCCAGCAGCTTACTGGCGGGAAGCCAAGAGACCCAGTACTTC. It codes for CASSLLAGSQETQYF.

The J gene is TRBJ1-4, the V gene TRBV4-1; 8 nucleotides agree with TRBD1. Germline values: CDR1 MGHRA, CDR2 YSYEKL. The ends lost 2 bases at V and 6 bases at J; junction bases unmatched: 8. The CDR3 runs to 16 residues. The CDR3 DNA is TGCGCCAGCAGCCAAACTCGGACAGGGTCTTATGAAAAACTGTTTTTT. Residues: CASSQTRTGSYEKLFF.

This clone was seen more than once but under ten times. The chain joins TRBV2 to TRBJ2-7, with D possibly matching TRBD2 (6 bases). CDR1 is SNHLY, CDR2 FYNNEI, per germline. Trimming removed 8 bases at V and 0 bases at J, with 14 bases between. The CDR3 covers 14 residues. In DNA form, the CDR3 reads TGTGCCAGCCTCCGGGGGTCCTTCTCCTACGAGCAGTACTTC. It specifies CASLRGSFSYEQYF. Looking up the rest from reference TRBV2 and TRBJ2-7 gives the full variable domain: EPEVTQTPSHQVTQMGQEVILRCVPISNHLYFYWYRQILGQKVEFLVSFYNNEISEKSEIFDDQFSVERPDGSNFTLKIRSTKLEDSAMYFCASLRGSFSYEQYFGPGTRLTVT.

As concerns this clone: This sample includes further DNA sequences coding for the same CDR3. The rearrangement uses TRBV27 and TRBJ2-2; possibly TRBD1 for D (6 bases). V was trimmed by 2 bases and J by 2 bases, leaving 9 bases between them. Per germline, CDR1 MNHEY and CDR2 SMNVEV (reference sequence). This CDR3 is built from 15 residues. The CDR3 protein is CASSLPGANTGELFF. The CDR3 region has the DNA TGTGCCAGCAGTTTACCAGGGGCCAACACCGGGGAGCTGTTTTTT.

This chain links TRBV5-1 with TRBJ2-1, with a possible D match to TRBD1 (6 bases). Germline lookup yields CDR1 SGHRS and CDR2 YFSETQ. This CDR3 region has 15 residues. V lost 2 bases and J 7 bases, leaving 16 bases between the germline ends. CDR3: CASSFGASRGNEQFF. For the CDR3, the DNA is TGCGCCAGCAGCTTCGGGGCCTCGAGGGGGAATGAGCAGTTCTTC.

The chain combines TRBV7-9 with TRBJ2-2; D not certain. Germline assignment: CDR1 SEHNR and CDR2 FQNEAQ (reference sequence). Trimming shortened V by 5 bases and J by 3 bases, and 10 bases separated the two germline ends. The CDR3 is 14 residues long. Here the CDR3 reads CASSVRQHTGELFF. CDR3 nucleotides: TGTGCCAGCAGCGTTCGACAACACACCGGGGAGCTGTTTTTT.

The chain uses TRBV19 and TRBJ2-1; TRBD1 might be the D (6 bases). V was pared by 2 bases and J by 5 bases, with 13 bases between. The CDR3 is 15 amino acids. The V gene's germline CDR1 is LNHDA and CDR2 SQIVND (reference sequence). The CDR3: CASSIIGTLNNEQFF. The CDR3 DNA follows: TGTGCCAGTAGTATAATCGGGACACTCAACAATGAGCAGTTCTTC.

The V call is TRBV9, the J call TRBJ1-2; D perhaps matches TRBD1 (6 bases). This CDR3 is 13 amino acids long. CDR1 and CDR2 from the germline V gene are SGDLS and YYNGEE. With 0 bases removed from V and 8 bases from J, the gap between germline ends came to 11 bases. CDR3 region: CASSVEGGYGYTF. For the CDR3, the DNA is TGTGCCAGCAGCGTAGAGGGGGGGTACGGCTACACCTTC.

The chain has TRBV19 and TRBJ2-1; 16 positions match TRBD2. Unmatched junction bases numbered 8, after V lost 5 bases and J lost 7 bases. Germline V gene sequence: CDR1 LNHDA, CDR2 SQIVND (reference sequence). The CDR3 has 17 amino acids. The CDR3 reads CASSPGLAGGPRNEQFF. The CDR3 DNA reads TGTGCCAGTAGTCCGGGACTAGCGGGGGGGCCTAGGAATGAGCAGTTCTTC.

The J gene is TRBJ2-7, the V gene TRBV24-1, with 9 nucleotides matching TRBD1. The V segment lost 3 bases and the J segment 3 bases; nucleotides outside the gene matches: 5. The germline CDR1 and CDR2 sequences are KGHDR and SFDVKD. The CDR3 is 15 residues long. The CDR3 region has the DNA TGTGCCACCAGTGATCGCCGGGACAGGGTCTACGAGCAGTACTTC. Translating it yields CATSDRRDRVYEQYF.

The rearrangement uses TRBV3-1 (or the pseudogene TRBV3-2) and TRBJ1-1; 7 nucleotides line up with TRBD1. The CDR3 loop spans 15 amino acids. CDR1 is LGHDT, CDR2 YNNKEL, per germline (reference sequence). Trimming removed 3 bases from V and 1 base from J; junction bases left unmatched: 5. The CDR3 spells CASSQEGARNTEAFF. CDR3 bases: TGTGCCAGCAGCCAGGAGGGGGCGAGGAACACTGAAGCTTTCTTT.

The chain uses TRBV19 and TRBJ2-3, with 7 bases fitting TRBD2. Germline V lookup: CDR1 LNHDA, CDR2 SQIVND (reference sequence). Trimming removed 9 bases from V and 10 bases from J; junction bases left unmatched: 22. CDR3 length: 16 amino acids. The CDR3 sequence is CASTPRRSSGLTPQYF. In DNA, the CDR3 is TGTGCCAGCACCCCTCGCCGGTCTAGCGGTTTAACACCGCAGTATTTT.

The DNA of the CDR3 is TGTGCCAGCAGCCTTCACGACAGGCTCACCCCGAACACTGAAGCTTTCTTT. This sequence encodes CASSLHDRLTPNTEAFF. The rearrangement joins TRBV7-9 to TRBJ1-1; perhaps TRBD1 as D (6 bases). Germline CDR1 SEHNR, CDR2 FQNEAQ (reference sequence). Trimming took 5 bases from V and 1 from J, leaving 20 bases between them. The CDR3 totals 17 residues.

This chain connects TRBV6-2 or TRBV6-3 to TRBJ2-2; 7 nucleotides line up with TRBD2. Germline V lookup: CDR1 MNHEY, CDR2 SVGEGT. CDR3 length: 15 residues. The ends lost 2 bases at V and 1 base at J; junction bases unmatched: 1. The CDR3 spells CASSYGGGNTGELFF. CDR3 sequence (DNA): TGTGCCAGCAGTTACGGCGGGGGGAACACCGGGGAGCTGTTTTTT.

The chain is built from TRBV19 and TRBJ1-6, with D possibly TRBD1 on 6 matching bases. The germline gives CDR1 LNHDA, CDR2 SQIVND (reference sequence). Trimming left V 5 bases short and J 6 bases short, with 8 bases between. This CDR3 comprises 13 residues. The CDR3 spells CASSPDSNSPLHF. As DNA, the CDR3 is TGTGCCAGTAGTCCGGACAGTAATTCACCCCTCCACTTT.

The rearrangement joins TRBV21-1 to TRBJ2-1. TRBV21-1 is marked as a pseudogene. CDR3 size: 15 residues. The CDR3 coding sequence is TGTGCCAGCAGCAAAGAAAGAGGGGCCTACAATGAGCAGTTCTTC. It specifies CASSKERGAYNEQFF.

The chain recombines TRBV27 with TRBJ2-5; D call uncertain. Germline assignment: CDR1 MNHEY and CDR2 SMNVEV (reference sequence). The CDR3 is 13 residues long. Between the trimmed V and J ends, which lost 5 bases and 7 bases, there was a span of 14 bases. CDR3 sequence: CASSGSPARTQYF. As DNA, the CDR3 is TGTGCCAGCAGTGGATCCCCGGCTCGGACCCAGTACTTC.

This CDR3 is CASSLTQQQPQHF. The DNA for the CDR3 is TGTGCCAGCAGCTTGACCCAACAGCAGCCCCAGCATTTT. The chain is built from TRBV11-2 and TRBJ1-5; no reliable D call. The CDR3 runs to 13 residues. V lost 3 bases, J lost 7 bases, and 10 bases lay in between. Germline V lookup: CDR1 SGHAT, CDR2 FQNNGV.

V is TRBV28 and J is TRBJ1-5, with D possibly matching TRBD1 (6 bases). Trimming took 5 bases from V and 3 from J, leaving 8 bases between them. Germline CDR1 reads MDHEN; CDR2 reads SYDVKM. The length of the CDR3 is 13 residues. As DNA, the CDR3 is TGTGCCAGCAGTGGACAGTTCAATCAGCCCCAGCATTTT. Translated, it gives CASSGQFNQPQHF.

The V gene is TRBV28, the J gene TRBJ1-3; D call uncertain. The CDR3 sequence is 15 residues long. Trimming took off 0 bases at V and 7 bases at J, with 13 bases between the two ends. The germline V gene has CDR1 MDHEN and CDR2 SYDVKM. In DNA form, the CDR3 reads TGTGCCAGCAGTTTATGGGGTGTCGCGGGGAACACCATATATTTT. This codes for CASSLWGVAGNTIYF. Variable domain in full (rest from reference TRBV28 and TRBJ1-3): DVKVTQSSRYLVKRTGEKVFLECVQDMDHENMFWYRQDPGLGLRLIYFSYDVKMKEKGDIPEGYSVSREKKERFSLILESASTNQTSMYLCASSLWGVAGNTIYFGEGSWLTVV.

The chain employs TRBV7-2 and TRBJ2-7; unclear D gene. Germline V CDR1 and CDR2: SGHTA, FQGNSA. Trimming removed 5 bases from V and 3 bases from J, with 11 bases in between. The length of the CDR3 is 13 residues. The CDR3 DNA reads as TGTGCCAGCAGCCCACCAGGAGTCTACGAGCAGTACTTC. Amino acids: CASSPPGVYEQYF. Full variable domain (rest looked up from reference TRBV7-2 and TRBJ2-7): GAGVSQSPSNKVTEKGKDVELRCDPISGHTALYWYRQSLGQGLEFLIYFQGNSAPDKSGLPSDRFSAERTGGSVSTLTIQRTQQEDSAVYLCASSPPGVYEQYFGPGTRLTVT.

The chain uses TRBV11-3 and TRBJ2-3, with no clear D. CDR1 and CDR2 (germline): SGHNT, YENEEA. V lost 5 bases, J lost 1 base, and 10 bases lay in between. The CDR3 is 14 residues long. The CDR3, as DNA: TGTGCCAGCAGCCCGTCCTCGGGCACAGATACGCAGTATTTT. It yields the protein CASSPSSGTDTQYF.

J is TRBJ2-7 and V is TRBV15; tentatively, D is TRBD1 (5 bases). CDR3 size: 14 residues. The V and J ends lost 1 base and 5 bases respectively, with 12 bases between them. Germline V gene lookup returns CDR1 LNHNV and CDR2 YYDKDF (reference sequence). The CDR3 coding sequence is TGTGCCACCAGCAGAGGCCAGGGCGTGAACGAGCAGTACTTC. It is translated as CATSRGQGVNEQYF.

V and J are TRBV5-1 and TRBJ1-5; D perhaps matches TRBD1 (6 bases). Trimming took off 6 bases at V and 5 bases at J, with 12 bases between the two ends. The germline V gene encodes CDR1 SGHRS and CDR2 YFSETQ. CDR3 length: 13 residues. Here the CDR3 reads CASMSRGHQPQHF. The CDR3 nucleotides read TGCGCCAGCATGTCCAGGGGTCATCAGCCCCAGCATTTT.